The rows below give T cell receptor beta chains drawn from one sample of a study of CD8+ T cells in alopecia areata. Here immunoSEQ multiplex PCR was the method, and the copy in TCRdb shows in-frame clones only, minus some. The profile shows roughly 64,000 clones, about 43% of them singletons. Specimen: CD8+ T cells sorted from blood, collected at approximately week 36, from a patient treated with tofacitinib. The source is a human donor with alopecia areata. Both conserved end residues are part of each CDR3. D genes are given only for firm matches. Only some rows state a clone size, as once, few, many or a class for expanded clones.

D: NA
size: NA
V: TRBV4-1
J: TRBJ1-5
CDR3: CASSPKTSNQPQHF
DNA: TGCGCCAGCAGCCCGAAGACTAGCAATCAGCCCCAGCATTTT

D: TRBD2
size: once
V: TRBV5-1
J: TRBJ2-7
CDR3: CASSLESGGSSYEQYF
DNA: TGCGCCAGCAGCTTGGAGTCCGGGGGGAGCTCCTACGAGCAGTACTTC

D: TRBD1
size: few
V: TRBV6-1
J: TRBJ1-5
CDR3: CASNSRGHSNQPQHF
DNA: TGTGCCAGCAATTCCAGGGGGCATAGCAATCAGCCCCAGCATTTT

D: NA
size: few
V: TRBV7-2
J: TRBJ2-7
CDR3: CASSPGPGYEQYF
DNA: TGTGCCAGCAGCCCAGGACCGGGCTACGAGCAGTACTTC

D: NA
size: few
V: TRBV29-1
J: TRBJ2-2
CDR3: CSVEGTSSGELFF
DNA: TGCAGCGTTGAGGGTACTAGCAGCGGGGAGCTGTTTTTT

D: NA
size: NA
V: TRBV19
J: TRBJ2-7
CDR3: CASSPGSYEQYF
DNA: TGTGCCAGTAGTCCCGGGAGCTACGAGCAGTACTTC

D: TRBD2
size: few
V: TRBV15
J: TRBJ2-5
CDR3: CATSGTSGRAETQYF
DNA: TGTGCCACCAGCGGAACTAGCGGGAGGGCCGAGACCCAGTACTTC

D: NA
size: NA
V: TRBV6-5
J: TRBJ2-2
CDR3: CASSYSDGSPTGELFF
DNA: TGTGCCAGCAGTTATTCCGACGGATCCCCAACCGGGGAGCTGTTTTTT

D: TRBD2
size: few
V: TRBV7-3
J: TRBJ2-7
CDR3: CASSLLGEGHEQYF
DNA: TGTGCCAGCAGCTTACTGGGGGAGGGCCACGAGCAGTACTTC

D: TRBD2
size: NA
V: TRBV7-9
J: TRBJ2-2
CDR3: CASSLPGLVPGELFF
DNA: TGTGCCAGCTCACTCCCGGGACTAGTTCCCGGGGAGCTGTTTTTT

D: NA
size: few
V: TRBV5-6
J: TRBJ2-7
CDR3: CASSHGETTGRYEQYF
DNA: TGTGCCAGCAGTCACGGCGAGACGACAGGGAGGTACGAGCAGTACTTC

D: NA
size: few
V: TRBV27
J: TRBJ1-1
CDR3: CASSLLAAHTEAFF
DNA: TGTGCCAGCAGTTTATTGGCAGCCCACACTGAAGCTTTCTTT

D: NA
size: NA
V: TRBV5-5
J: TRBJ1-1
CDR3: CASSLYTEAFF
DNA: TGTGCCAGCAGCTTGTACACTGAAGCTTTCTTT

D: TRBD2
size: NA
V: TRBV6-4
J: TRBJ2-3
CDR3: CASSSGLNTDTQYF
DNA: TGTGCCAGCAGTTCGGGACTAAACACAGATACGCAGTATTTT

D: NA
size: NA
V: TRBV25-1
J: TRBJ2-7
CDR3: CASSYSVLGSYEQYF
DNA: TGTGCCAGCAGTTATAGCGTATTAGGATCCTACGAGCAGTACTTC

D: NA
size: few
V: TRBV5-1
J: TRBJ2-3
CDR3: CASSRRETAQPGDTQYF
DNA: TGCGCCAGCAGCCGAAGAGAGACAGCCCAGCCGGGAGATACGCAGTATTTT

D: NA
size: NA
V: TRBV30
J: TRBJ2-1
CDR3: CAWTPGLNNEQFF
DNA: TGTGCCTGGACCCCGGGGCTCAACAATGAGCAGTTCTTC

D: NA
size: few
V: TRBV27
J: TRBJ2-7
CDR3: CASSLSSVGLGYEQYF
DNA: TGTGCCAGCAGTTTATCGTCCGTAGGCTTGGGATACGAGCAGTACTTC

D: TRBD1
size: NA
V: TRBV9
J: TRBJ1-1
CDR3: CASSPWDSANTEAFF
DNA: TGTGCCAGCAGCCCCTGGGACAGCGCGAACACTGAAGCTTTCTTT

D: TRBD1
size: NA
V: TRBV13
J: TRBJ2-1
CDR3: CASSPRDRGLIEQFF
DNA: TGTGCCAGCAGCCCCCGGGACAGGGGTCTTATTGAGCAGTTCTTC

D: TRBD2
size: NA
V: TRBV10-3
J: TRBJ2-7
CDR3: CAISEFRTSGTEQYF
DNA: TGTGCCATCAGTGAATTTAGGACTAGCGGGACCGAGCAGTACTTC

D: NA
size: NA
V: TRBV27
J: TRBJ2-2
CDR3: CASTSPPGELFF
DNA: TGTGCCAGCACCTCCCCCCCTGGGGAGCTGTTTTTT

D: NA
size: NA
V: TRBV4-2
J: TRBJ2-1
CDR3: CASSQDSSTSSYNEQFF
DNA: TGTGCCAGCAGCCAAGATTCCTCGACTAGCTCCTACAATGAGCAGTTCTTC

D: NA
size: NA
V: TRBV7-9
J: TRBJ2-7
CDR3: CASASGVPEQYF
DNA: TGTGCCAGCGCCTCCGGGGTGCCCGAGCAGTACTTC

D: NA
size: few
V: TRBV7-2
J: TRBJ2-3
CDR3: CASSLEVWRPRADTQYF
DNA: TGTGCCAGCAGCTTAGAGGTATGGCGGCCACGGGCAGATACGCAGTATTTT

D: TRBD1
size: few
V: TRBV30
J: TRBJ2-7
CDR3: CAWSGPGQGSEQYF
DNA: TGTGCCTGGAGTGGGCCGGGACAGGGGAGCGAGCAGTACTTC

D: TRBD1
size: NA
V: TRBV29-1
J: TRBJ2-5
CDR3: CSVEGTGGYETQYF
DNA: TGCAGCGTTGAAGGGACAGGGGGTTACGAGACCCAGTACTTC

D: NA
size: few
V: TRBV29-1
J: TRBJ2-1
CDR3: CSVEAGQPHEQFF
DNA: TGCAGCGTTGAAGCGGGTCAGCCGCACGAGCAGTTCTTC

D: NA
size: few
V: TRBV29-1
J: TRBJ2-1
CDR3: CSVQHGNEQFF
DNA: TGCAGCGTTCAGCATGGCAATGAGCAGTTCTTC

D: NA
size: NA
V: TRBV2
J: TRBJ2-7
CDR3: CASSDRRRPYEQYF
DNA: TGTGCCAGCAGTGATCGGCGGCGGCCCTACGAGCAGTACTTC

D: NA
size: NA
V: TRBV27
J: TRBJ2-3
CDR3: CASSFVGAGITDTQYF
DNA: TGTGCCAGCAGTTTTGTGGGGGCGGGAATCACAGATACGCAGTATTTT

D: TRBD2
size: once
V: TRBV30
J: TRBJ2-7
CDR3: CASLAGESYEQYF
DNA: TGTGCCAGCTTAGCGGGAGAGTCCTACGAGCAGTACTTC

D: NA
size: few
V: TRBV7-9
J: TRBJ1-2
CDR3: CASSPQTANYGYTF
DNA: TGTGCCAGCAGCCCGCAAACGGCTAACTATGGCTACACCTTC

D: TRBD2
size: NA
V: TRBV29-1
J: TRBJ2-1
CDR3: CSVLAGNVYEQFF
DNA: TGCAGCGTTCTAGCGGGAAACGTCTATGAGCAGTTCTTC

D: NA
size: NA
V: TRBV28
J: TRBJ2-4
CDR3: CASSSLPRQGAKNIQYF
DNA: TGTGCCAGCAGTTCCCTCCCCCGGCAGGGAGCCAAAAACATTCAGTACTTC

D: NA
size: NA
V: TRBV29-1
J: TRBJ2-2
CDR3: CSVGRATGELFF
DNA: TGCAGCGTTGGCAGGGCCACCGGGGAGCTGTTTTTT

D: TRBD2
size: few
V: TRBV5-1
J: TRBJ2-7
CDR3: CASSFQPSGTRSYEQYF
DNA: TGCGCCAGCAGCTTTCAACCCAGCGGGACCCGCTCCTACGAGCAGTACTTC

D: NA
size: NA
V: TRBV27
J: TRBJ2-2
CDR3: CASSSLNANTGELFF
DNA: TGTGCCAGCAGTTCCCTTAATGCCAACACCGGGGAGCTGTTTTTT

D: NA
size: NA
V: TRBV2
J: TRBJ1-1
CDR3: CATTVKGTEAFF
DNA: TGTGCCACGACAGTTAAAGGCACTGAAGCTTTCTTT

D: TRBD1
size: NA
V: TRBV11-2
J: TRBJ2-2
CDR3: CASSERTGATGELFF
DNA: TGTGCCAGCAGCGAACGGACAGGGGCGACCGGGGAGCTGTTTTTT

D: TRBD2
size: NA
V: TRBV4-1
J: TRBJ2-1
CDR3: CASSPAGESYNEQFF
DNA: TGCGCCAGCAGCCCCGCGGGGGAGTCCTACAATGAGCAGTTCTTC

D: NA
size: NA
V: TRBV29-1
J: TRBJ1-2
CDR3: CSVDLRDKSSYGYTF
DNA: TGCAGCGTTGATCTACGGGACAAGTCTTCCTATGGCTACACCTTC

D: TRBD1
size: few
V: TRBV29-1
J: TRBJ2-2
CDR3: CSVVRQGANTGELFF
DNA: TGCAGCGTCGTAAGACAGGGGGCGAACACCGGGGAGCTGTTTTTT

D: TRBD2
size: few
V: TRBV4-1
J: TRBJ2-7
CDR3: CASSPGLAGGPGEQYF
DNA: TGCGCCAGCAGCCCCGGACTAGCGGGAGGTCCGGGTGAGCAGTACTTC

D: NA
size: few
V: TRBV7-2
J: TRBJ1-1
CDR3: CASSLNGQLEAFF
DNA: TGTGCCAGCAGTTTAAATGGACAGCTTGAAGCTTTCTTT

D: TRBD2
size: NA
V: TRBV11-2
J: TRBJ2-1
CDR3: CASSQDSAGAPYNEQFF
DNA: TGTGCCAGCAGCCAAGATTCGGCGGGAGCCCCCTACAATGAGCAGTTCTTC

D: TRBD2
size: many
V: TRBV6-4
J: TRBJ2-3
CDR3: CASSEQAGVTDTQYF
DNA: TGTGCCAGCAGTGAACAAGCGGGAGTCACAGATACGCAGTATTTT

D: NA
size: few
V: TRBV29-1
J: TRBJ2-7
CDR3: CSVRGGSSYEQYF
DNA: TGCAGCGTGAGGGGGGGCTCCTCCTACGAGCAGTACTTC

D: TRBD1
size: NA
V: TRBV29-1
J: TRBJ2-7
CDR3: CSATTGGTYEQYF
DNA: TGCAGCGCTACGACAGGGGGGACCTACGAGCAGTACTTC

D: NA
size: few
V: TRBV13
J: TRBJ2-2
CDR3: CASSLWTRNGAGELFF
DNA: TGTGCCAGCAGTCTCTGGACCAGGAACGGCGCCGGGGAGCTGTTTTTT

D: NA
size: NA
V: TRBV6-5
J: TRBJ2-2
CDR3: CASSFKDGFTGELFF
DNA: TGTGCCAGCAGTTTCAAGGACGGTTTTACCGGGGAGCTGTTTTTT

D: TRBD1
size: NA
V: TRBV7-9
J: TRBJ2-1
CDR3: CASSLTGGMDEQFF
DNA: TGTGCCAGCAGCTTAACAGGGGGCATGGATGAGCAGTTCTTC

D: NA
size: NA
V: TRBV30
J: TRBJ1-2
CDR3: CACRGGYGYTF
DNA: TGTGCCTGCCGGGGCGGCTATGGCTACACCTTC

D: TRBD2
size: NA
V: TRBV7-9
J: TRBJ2-7
CDR3: CASSKGLAVYEQYF
DNA: TGTGCCAGCAGCAAAGGACTAGCGGTCTACGAGCAGTACTTC

D: TRBD1
size: few
V: TRBV29-1
J: TRBJ2-7
CDR3: CSVRQGAYEQYF
DNA: TGCAGCGTAAGACAGGGGGCTTACGAGCAGTACTTC

D: NA
size: NA
V: TRBV19
J: TRBJ2-6
CDR3: CASSLTSSGANVLTF
DNA: TGTGCCAGTAGTCTAACTAGTTCTGGGGCCAACGTCCTGACTTTC

D: NA
size: few
V: TRBV29-1
J: TRBJ2-1
CDR3: CSVEDRDPKQFF
DNA: TGCAGCGTTGAAGACCGGGACCCAAAGCAGTTCTTC

D: NA
size: NA
V: TRBV19
J: TRBJ1-2
CDR3: CASSTAQADLYGYTF
DNA: TGTGCCAGTAGTACTGCCCAGGCTGATCTCTATGGCTACACCTTC

D: TRBD2
size: few
V: TRBV13
J: TRBJ2-7
CDR3: CASSGLLAGSSYEQYF
DNA: TGTGCCAGCAGCGGCCTACTAGCGGGGAGCTCCTACGAGCAGTACTTC

D: NA
size: NA
V: TRBV7-2
J: TRBJ2-5
CDR3: CAQRETQYF
DNA: TGTGCCCAAAGAGAGACCCAGTACTTC